This TCR beta chain was captured in a study of response to subunit inactivated influenza vaccine. General observations from the study: Seasonal influenza vaccination, on each occasion, was suggested by the authors to recruit few new T cells.

CDR3 length: 13 amino acids. Germline V CDR1 and CDR2: SGHDT, YYEEEE. Trimming shortened V by 2 bases and J by 2 bases, and 7 bases separated the two germline ends. Via MiXCR, TCRdb re-called the RT-PCR reads, giving one row per CDR3 protein. The data hold about 520,000 distinct CDR3 sequences, with 25% observed a single time. On this clonotype itself: Its cognate antigen is unknown.

The receptor was derived from a man aged 50-60 years who received an inactivated influenza vaccine. Here the sequenced sample was CD4+ T cells sorted from PBMCs, taken 5 to 6 days after vaccination. V is TRBV5-6 and J is TRBJ2-5; no firm D call. CDR3: CASSFVQQETQYF. CDR3 bases: TGTGCCAGCAGCTTCGTGCAGCAAGAGACCCAGTACTTC.